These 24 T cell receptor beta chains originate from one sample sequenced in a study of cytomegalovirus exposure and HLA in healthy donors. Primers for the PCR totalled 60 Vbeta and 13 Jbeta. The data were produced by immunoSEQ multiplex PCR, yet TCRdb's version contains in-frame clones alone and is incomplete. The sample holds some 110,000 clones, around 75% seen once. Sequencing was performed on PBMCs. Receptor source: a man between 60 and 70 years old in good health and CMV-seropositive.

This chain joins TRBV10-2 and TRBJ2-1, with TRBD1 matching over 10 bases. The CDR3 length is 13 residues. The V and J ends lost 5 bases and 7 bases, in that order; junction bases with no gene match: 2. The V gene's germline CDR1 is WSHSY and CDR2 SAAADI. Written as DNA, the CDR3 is TGCGCCAGCAGTCGGGACAGGGGAAATGAGCAGTTCTTC. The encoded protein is CASSRDRGNEQFF.

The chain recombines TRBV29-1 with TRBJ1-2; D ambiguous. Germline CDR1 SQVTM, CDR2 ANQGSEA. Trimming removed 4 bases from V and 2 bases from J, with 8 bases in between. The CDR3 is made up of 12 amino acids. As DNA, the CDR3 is TGCAGCGTTGGCGATGCCAACTATGGCTACACCTTC. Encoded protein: CSVGDANYGYTF.

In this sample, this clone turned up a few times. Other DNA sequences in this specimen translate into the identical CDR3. CDR3 sequence (DNA): TGCGCCAGCAGCTTGGAGCGGGGAAATGAGCAGTTCTTC. Translating it yields CASSLERGNEQFF. This rearrangement joins TRBV5-1 to TRBJ2-1; 7 bases are a match to TRBD2. CDR1 is SGHRS and CDR2 is YFSETQ in the germline V gene. The junction had 1 base not matched to a gene; V was cut back by 0 bases and J by 7 bases. The CDR3 runs to 13 residues.

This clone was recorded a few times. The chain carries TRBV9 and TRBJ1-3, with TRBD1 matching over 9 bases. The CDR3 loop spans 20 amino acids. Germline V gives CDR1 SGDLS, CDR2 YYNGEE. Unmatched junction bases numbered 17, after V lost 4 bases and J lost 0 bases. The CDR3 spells CASSSRSGGQGPSSGNTIYF. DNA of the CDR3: TGTGCCAGCAGCTCTCGTAGTGGGGGACAGGGCCCGAGCTCTGGAAACACCATATATTTT. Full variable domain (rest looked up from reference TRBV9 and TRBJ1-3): DSGVTQTPKHLITATGQRVTLRCSPRSGDLSVYWYQQSLDQGLQFLIQYYNGEERAKGNILERFSAQQFPDLHSELNLSSLELGDSALYFCASSSRSGGQGPSSGNTIYFGEGSWLTVV.

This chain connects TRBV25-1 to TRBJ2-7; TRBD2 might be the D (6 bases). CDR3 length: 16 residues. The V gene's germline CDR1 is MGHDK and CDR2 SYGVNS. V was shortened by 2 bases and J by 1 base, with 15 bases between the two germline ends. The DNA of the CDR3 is TGTGCCAGCAGTGAAGTTAGGGCGGGGTCTTCCTACGAGCAGTACTTC. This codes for CASSEVRAGSSYEQYF.

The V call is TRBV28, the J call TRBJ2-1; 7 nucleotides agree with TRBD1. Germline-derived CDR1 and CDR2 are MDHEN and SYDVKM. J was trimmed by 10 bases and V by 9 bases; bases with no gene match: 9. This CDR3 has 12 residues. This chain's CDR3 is CASTGTVNEQFF. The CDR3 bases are TGTGCCAGTACCGGGACAGTAAACGAGCAGTTCTTC.

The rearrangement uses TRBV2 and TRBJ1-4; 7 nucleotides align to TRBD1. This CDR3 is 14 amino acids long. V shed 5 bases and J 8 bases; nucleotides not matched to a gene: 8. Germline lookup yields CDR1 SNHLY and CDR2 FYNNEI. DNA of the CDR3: TGTGCCAGCAGTCGAGAGGGGGCGGTCGAAAAACTGTTTTTT. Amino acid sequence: CASSREGAVEKLFF.

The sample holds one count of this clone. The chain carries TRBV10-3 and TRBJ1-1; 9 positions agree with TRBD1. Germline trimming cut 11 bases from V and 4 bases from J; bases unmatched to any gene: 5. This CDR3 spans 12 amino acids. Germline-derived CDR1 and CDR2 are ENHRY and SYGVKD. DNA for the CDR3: TGTGCCTCGACAGGGGGGTCCACTGAAGCTTTCTTT. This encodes CASTGGSTEAFF.

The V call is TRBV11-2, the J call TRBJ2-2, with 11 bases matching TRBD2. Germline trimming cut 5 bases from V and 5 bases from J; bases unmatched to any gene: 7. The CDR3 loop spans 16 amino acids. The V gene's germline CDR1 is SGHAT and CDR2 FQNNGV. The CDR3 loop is CASSIVSGGGTGELFF. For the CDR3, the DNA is TGTGCCAGCAGCATCGTTAGCGGGGGGGGTACCGGGGAGCTGTTTTTT.

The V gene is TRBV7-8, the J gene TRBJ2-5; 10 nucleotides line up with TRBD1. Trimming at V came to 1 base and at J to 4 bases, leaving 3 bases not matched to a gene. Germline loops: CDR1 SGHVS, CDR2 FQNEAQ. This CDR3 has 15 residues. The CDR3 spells CASSLEGTGAETQYF. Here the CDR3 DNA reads TGTGCCAGCAGCTTAGAAGGGACAGGGGCAGAGACCCAGTACTTC.

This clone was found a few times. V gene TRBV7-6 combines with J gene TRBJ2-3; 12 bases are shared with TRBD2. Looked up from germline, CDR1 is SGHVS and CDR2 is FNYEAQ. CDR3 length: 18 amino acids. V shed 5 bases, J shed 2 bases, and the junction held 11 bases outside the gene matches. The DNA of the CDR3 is TGTGCCAGCAGCCCGTCCGGAGGGACTAGCGGGTTCACAGATACGCAGTATTTT. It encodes CASSPSGGTSGFTDTQYF.

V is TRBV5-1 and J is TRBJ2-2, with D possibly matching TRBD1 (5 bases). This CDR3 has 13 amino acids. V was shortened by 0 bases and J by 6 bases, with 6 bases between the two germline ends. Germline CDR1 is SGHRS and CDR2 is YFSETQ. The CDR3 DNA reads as TGCGCCAGCAGCTTGGAAGGGGCCGGGGAGCTGTTTTTT. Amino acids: CASSLEGAGELFF. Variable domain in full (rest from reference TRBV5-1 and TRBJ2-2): KAGVTQTPRYLIKTRGQQVTLSCSPISGHRSVSWYQQTPGQGLQFLFEYFSETQRNKGNFPGRFSGRQFSNSRSEMNVSTLELGDSALYLCASSLEGAGELFFGEGSRLTVL.

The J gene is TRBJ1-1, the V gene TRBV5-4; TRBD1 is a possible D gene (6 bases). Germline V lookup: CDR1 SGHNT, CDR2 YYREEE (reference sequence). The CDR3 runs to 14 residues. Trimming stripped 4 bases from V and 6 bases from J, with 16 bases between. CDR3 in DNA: TGTGCCAGCAGCGTGGGACGAGGGGGGGCTGAAGCTTTCTTT. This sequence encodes CASSVGRGGAEAFF.

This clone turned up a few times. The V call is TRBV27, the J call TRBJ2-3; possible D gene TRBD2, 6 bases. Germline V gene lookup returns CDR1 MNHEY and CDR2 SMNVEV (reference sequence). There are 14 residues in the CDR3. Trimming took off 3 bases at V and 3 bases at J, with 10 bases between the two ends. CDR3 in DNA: TGTGCCAGCAGTTTCCAGCGGGCGACAGATACGCAGTATTTT. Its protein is CASSFQRATDTQYF.

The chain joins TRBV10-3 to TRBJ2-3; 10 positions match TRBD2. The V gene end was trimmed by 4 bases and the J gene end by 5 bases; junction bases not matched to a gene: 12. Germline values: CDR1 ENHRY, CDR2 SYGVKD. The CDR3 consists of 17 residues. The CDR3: CAISGGVSGGAVDTQYF. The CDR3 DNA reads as TGTGCCATCAGTGGGGGTGTAAGCGGGGGGGCCGTAGATACGCAGTATTTT.

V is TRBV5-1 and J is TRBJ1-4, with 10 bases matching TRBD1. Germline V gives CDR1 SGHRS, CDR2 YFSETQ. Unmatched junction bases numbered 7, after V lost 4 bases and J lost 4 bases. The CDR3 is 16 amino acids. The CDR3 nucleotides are TGCGCCAGCAGCCATGGGGACAGGGGAGATAATGAAAAACTGTTTTTT. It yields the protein CASSHGDRGDNEKLFF.

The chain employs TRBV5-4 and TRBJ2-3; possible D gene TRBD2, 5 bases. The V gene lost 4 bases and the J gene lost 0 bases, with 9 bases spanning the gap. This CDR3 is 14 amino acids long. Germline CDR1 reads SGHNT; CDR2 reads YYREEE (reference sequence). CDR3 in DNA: TGTGCCAGCAGCCAGCGGACTAGCACAGATACGCAGTATTTT. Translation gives CASSQRTSTDTQYF.

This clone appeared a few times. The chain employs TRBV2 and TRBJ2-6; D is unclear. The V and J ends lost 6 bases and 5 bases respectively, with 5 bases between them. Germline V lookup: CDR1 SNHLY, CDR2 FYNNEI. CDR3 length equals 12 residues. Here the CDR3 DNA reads TGTGCCAGCAGGGAGTGGGCCAACGTCCTGACTTTC. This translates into CASREWANVLTF.

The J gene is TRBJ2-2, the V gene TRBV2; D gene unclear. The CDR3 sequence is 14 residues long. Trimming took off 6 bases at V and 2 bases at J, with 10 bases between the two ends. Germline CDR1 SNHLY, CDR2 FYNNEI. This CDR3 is CASSTMVNTGELFF. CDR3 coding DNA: TGTGCCAGCAGCACAATGGTCAACACCGGGGAGCTGTTTTTT.

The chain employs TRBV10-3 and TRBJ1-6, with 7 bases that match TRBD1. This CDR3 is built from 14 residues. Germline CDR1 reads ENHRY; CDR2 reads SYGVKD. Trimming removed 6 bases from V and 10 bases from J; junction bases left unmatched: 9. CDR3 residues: CAIRPDRDGSPLHF. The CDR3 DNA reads TGTGCCATCAGGCCTGACAGGGATGGGTCACCCCTCCACTTT.

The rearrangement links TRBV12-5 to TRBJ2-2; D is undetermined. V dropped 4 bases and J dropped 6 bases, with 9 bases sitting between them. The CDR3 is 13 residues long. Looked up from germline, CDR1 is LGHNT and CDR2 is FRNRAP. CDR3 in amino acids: CASGSVWPGELFF. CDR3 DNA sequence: TGTGCTAGTGGTTCGGTCTGGCCCGGGGAGCTGTTTTTT. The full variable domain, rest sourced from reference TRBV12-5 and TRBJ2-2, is DARVTQTPRHKVTEMGQEVTMRCQPILGHNTVFWYRQTMMQGLELLAYFRNRAPLDDSGMPKDRFSAEMPDATLATLKIQPSEPRDSAVYFCASGSVWPGELFFGEGSRLTVL.

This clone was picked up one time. The CDR3 loop is CASSLVVVSQTQYF. CDR3 coding DNA: TGCGCCAGCAGCTTGGTAGTAGTGAGCCAGACCCAGTACTTC. The chain uses TRBV5-1 and TRBJ2-5, with D hard to call. V gave up 0 bases and J gave up 6 bases, with 12 bases separating them. This CDR3 has 14 amino acids. Germline V gene lookup returns CDR1 SGHRS and CDR2 YFSETQ.

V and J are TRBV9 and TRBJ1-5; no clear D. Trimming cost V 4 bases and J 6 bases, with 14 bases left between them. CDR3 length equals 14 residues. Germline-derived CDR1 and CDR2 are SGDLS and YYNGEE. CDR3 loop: CASSPSRAGQPQHF. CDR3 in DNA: TGTGCCAGCAGCCCTTCGCGGGCCGGTCAGCCCCAGCATTTT. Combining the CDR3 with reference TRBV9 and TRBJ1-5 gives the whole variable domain DSGVTQTPKHLITATGQRVTLRCSPRSGDLSVYWYQQSLDQGLQFLIQYYNGEERAKGNILERFSAQQFPDLHSELNLSSLELGDSALYFCASSPSRAGQPQHFGDGTRLSIL.

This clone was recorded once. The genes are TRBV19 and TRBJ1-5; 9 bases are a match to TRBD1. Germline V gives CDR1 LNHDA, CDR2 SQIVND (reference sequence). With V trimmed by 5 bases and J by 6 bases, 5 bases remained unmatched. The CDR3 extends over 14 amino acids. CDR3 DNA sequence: TGTGCCAGTAGTGCCACAGGGGGCGGTCAGCCCCAGCATTTT. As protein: CASSATGGGQPQHF.